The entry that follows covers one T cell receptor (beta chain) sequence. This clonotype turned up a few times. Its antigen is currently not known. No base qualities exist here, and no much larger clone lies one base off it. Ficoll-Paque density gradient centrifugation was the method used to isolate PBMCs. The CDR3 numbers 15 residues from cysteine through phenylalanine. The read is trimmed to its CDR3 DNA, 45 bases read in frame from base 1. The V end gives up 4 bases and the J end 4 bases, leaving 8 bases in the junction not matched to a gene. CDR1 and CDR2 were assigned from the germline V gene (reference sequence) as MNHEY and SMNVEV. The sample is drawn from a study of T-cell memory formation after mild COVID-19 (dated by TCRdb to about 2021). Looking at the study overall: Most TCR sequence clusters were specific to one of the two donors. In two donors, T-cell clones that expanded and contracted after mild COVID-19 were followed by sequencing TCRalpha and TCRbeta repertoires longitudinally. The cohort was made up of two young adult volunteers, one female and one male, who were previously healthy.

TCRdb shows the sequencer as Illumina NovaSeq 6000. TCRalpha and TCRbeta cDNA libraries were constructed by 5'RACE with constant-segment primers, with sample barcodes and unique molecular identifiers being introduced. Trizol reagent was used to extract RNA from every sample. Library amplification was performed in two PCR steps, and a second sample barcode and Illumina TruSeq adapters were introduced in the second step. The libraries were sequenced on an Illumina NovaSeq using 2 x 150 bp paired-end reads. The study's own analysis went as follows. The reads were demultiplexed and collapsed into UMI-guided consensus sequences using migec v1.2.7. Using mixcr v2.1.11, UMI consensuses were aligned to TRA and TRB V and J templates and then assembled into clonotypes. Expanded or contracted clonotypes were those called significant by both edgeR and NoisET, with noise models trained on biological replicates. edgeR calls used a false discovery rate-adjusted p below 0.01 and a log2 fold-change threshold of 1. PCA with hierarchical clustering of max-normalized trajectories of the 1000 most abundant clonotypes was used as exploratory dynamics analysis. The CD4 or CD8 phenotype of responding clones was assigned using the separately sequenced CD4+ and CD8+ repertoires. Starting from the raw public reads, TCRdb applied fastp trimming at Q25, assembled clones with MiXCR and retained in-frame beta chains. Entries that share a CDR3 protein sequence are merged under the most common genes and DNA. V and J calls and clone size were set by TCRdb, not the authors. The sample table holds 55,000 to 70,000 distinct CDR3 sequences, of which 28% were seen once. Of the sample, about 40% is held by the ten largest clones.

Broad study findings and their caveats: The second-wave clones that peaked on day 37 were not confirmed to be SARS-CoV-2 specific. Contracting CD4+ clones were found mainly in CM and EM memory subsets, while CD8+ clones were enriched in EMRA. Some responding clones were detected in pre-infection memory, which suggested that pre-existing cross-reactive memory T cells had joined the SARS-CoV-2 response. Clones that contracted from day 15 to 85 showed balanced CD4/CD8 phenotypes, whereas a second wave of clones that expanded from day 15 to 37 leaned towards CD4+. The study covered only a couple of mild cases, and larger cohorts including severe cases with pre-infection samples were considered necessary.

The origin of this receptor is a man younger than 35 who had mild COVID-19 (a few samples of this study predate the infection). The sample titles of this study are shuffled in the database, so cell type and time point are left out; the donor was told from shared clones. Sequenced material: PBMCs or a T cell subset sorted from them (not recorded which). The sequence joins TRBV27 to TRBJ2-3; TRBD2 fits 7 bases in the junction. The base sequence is TGTGCCAGCAGTTCGCTTAGTGGACTAGCAGATACGCAGTATTTT. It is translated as CASSSLSGLADTQYF.